Listed below are T cell receptor beta chains from one sample, sequenced in a study of OX40 agonist ivuxolimab in advanced cancers. Sequencing used immunoSEQ multiplex PCR; TCRdb keeps in-frame clones, though not all of them. The table includes 20,000 to 30,000 clones, 83% detected once. Sequenced here: CD4+ or CD8+ T cells sorted from blood, sampled in a trial of the OX40 agonist ivuxolimab. These receptor sequences come from an adult with an advanced solid tumor such as melanoma, head and neck, liver or kidney cancer. The CDR3 runs from the conserved cysteine through the conserved F or W. A D gene is named only where the DNA matches it firmly. Not every row has a clone size; where given, it reads once, few, many or a size class.

abundance: NA
j_gene: TRBJ2-3
d_gene: NA
v_gene: TRBV9
CDR3nt: TGTGCCAGCAGCGAGACACGGTTCACAGATACGCAGTATTTT
CDR3aa: CASSETRFTDTQYF

abundance: NA
j_gene: TRBJ1-5
d_gene: TRBD1
v_gene: TRBV7-9
CDR3nt: TGTGCCAGCAGCCCCCCCGGGACAGACAATCAGCCCCAGCATTTT
CDR3aa: CASSPPGTDNQPQHF

abundance: NA
j_gene: TRBJ2-7
d_gene: NA
v_gene: TRBV19
CDR3nt: TGTGCCAGTAGTATAGAACTGACAGGCCCTACCTACGAGCAGTACTTC
CDR3aa: CASSIELTGPTYEQYF

abundance: medium-sized
j_gene: TRBJ1-1
d_gene: NA
v_gene: TRBV30
CDR3nt: TGTGCCTGGAGCGAGGGGGGGTCTGAAGCTTTCTTT
CDR3aa: CAWSEGGSEAFF

abundance: NA
j_gene: TRBJ1-2
d_gene: NA
v_gene: TRBV7-8
CDR3nt: TGTGCCAGCAGCTTAGCCGGGAGTCTGGGTTATGGCTACGCCTTC
CDR3aa: CASSLAGSLGYGYAF

abundance: NA
j_gene: TRBJ2-7
d_gene: NA
v_gene: TRBV5-6
CDR3nt: TGTGCCAGCAGCTTCTTTAAGGATCTCATCGAGCAGTACTTC
CDR3aa: CASSFFKDLIEQYF

abundance: NA
j_gene: TRBJ1-1
d_gene: TRBD1
v_gene: TRBV7-8
CDR3nt: TGTGCCAGCAGCTGGGGGACAGGGGGAGTAGGCGACACTGAAGCTTTCTTT
CDR3aa: CASSWGTGGVGDTEAFF

abundance: NA
j_gene: TRBJ1-1
d_gene: NA
v_gene: TRBV13
CDR3nt: TGTGCCAGCAGCTTAGACGTCGAAGCTTTCTTT
CDR3aa: CASSLDVEAFF

abundance: NA
j_gene: TRBJ2-7
d_gene: NA
v_gene: TRBV7-9
CDR3nt: TGTGCCAGCAGCTTACCAGGGGGGTTGGAGCAGTACTTC
CDR3aa: CASSLPGGLEQYF

abundance: NA
j_gene: TRBJ2-7
d_gene: NA
v_gene: TRBV5-1
CDR3nt: TGCGCCAGCAGCTTGGGAGAGGGGTACGAGCAGTACTTC
CDR3aa: CASSLGEGYEQYF

abundance: NA
j_gene: TRBJ1-1
d_gene: NA
v_gene: TRBV6-1
CDR3nt: TGTGCCAGCAGTGAAGGGGGGACTGAAGCTTTCTTT
CDR3aa: CASSEGGTEAFF

abundance: NA
j_gene: TRBJ2-2
d_gene: TRBD2
v_gene: TRBV5-1
CDR3nt: TGCGCCAGCAGCTCGACTAGCGGGGAGTCCGGGGAGCTGTTTTTT
CDR3aa: CASSSTSGESGELFF

abundance: NA
j_gene: TRBJ2-7
d_gene: TRBD1
v_gene: TRBV7-8
CDR3nt: TGTGCCAGCAGCCCAGGGGGCGGAACCTACGAGCAGTACTTC
CDR3aa: CASSPGGGTYEQYF

abundance: NA
j_gene: TRBJ1-1
d_gene: NA
v_gene: TRBV5-6
CDR3nt: TGTGCCAGCAGCCCGGGCAGACACACTGAAGCTTTCTTT
CDR3aa: CASSPGRHTEAFF

abundance: NA
j_gene: TRBJ2-2
d_gene: NA
v_gene: TRBV7-7
CDR3nt: TGTGCTAGCAGCGCAGGGAATACCGGGGAGCTGTTTTTT
CDR3aa: CASSAGNTGELFF

abundance: NA
j_gene: TRBJ1-1
d_gene: TRBD1
v_gene: TRBV6-1
CDR3nt: TGTGCCTCTAAACCGGGACAGGTAACTGAAGCTTTCTTT
CDR3aa: CASKPGQVTEAFF

abundance: once
j_gene: TRBJ1-4
d_gene: NA
v_gene: TRBV2
CDR3nt: TGTGCCAGCAGTGAACCGGGGGCGGTTGAAAAACTGTTTTTT
CDR3aa: CASSEPGAVEKLFF

abundance: once
j_gene: TRBJ2-7
d_gene: NA
v_gene: TRBV30
CDR3nt: TGTGCCTGGAGGAAAGGGCGCCGGTACGGCTACGAGCAGTACTTC
CDR3aa: CAWRKGRRYGYEQYF

abundance: NA
j_gene: TRBJ2-7
d_gene: NA
v_gene: TRBV27
CDR3nt: TGTGCCAGCAGCCAAGGCCCGGGTTACGAGCAGTACTTC
CDR3aa: CASSQGPGYEQYF

abundance: NA
j_gene: TRBJ2-7
d_gene: TRBD2
v_gene: TRBV5-4
CDR3nt: TGTGCCAGCAGCTTGGCGGGACTAGCGGGGGCCTACGAGCAGTACTTC
CDR3aa: CASSLAGLAGAYEQYF

abundance: NA
j_gene: TRBJ2-7
d_gene: TRBD1
v_gene: TRBV7-7
CDR3nt: TGTGCTAGCAGCCCCCGCCCCCCCGGGACAGGGGACTACGAGCAGTACTTC
CDR3aa: CASSPRPPGTGDYEQYF

abundance: few
j_gene: TRBJ1-1
d_gene: NA
v_gene: TRBV29-1
CDR3nt: TGCAGCGTTGTATCCCGAAGAGCTTTCTTT
CDR3aa: CSVVSRRAFF

abundance: once
j_gene: TRBJ2-1
d_gene: NA
v_gene: TRBV6-1
CDR3nt: TGTGCCAGCAGCCTCTTTATTAGCGTTAATGAGCAGTTCTTC
CDR3aa: CASSLFISVNEQFF

abundance: NA
j_gene: TRBJ2-3
d_gene: NA
v_gene: TRBV5-1
CDR3nt: TGCGCCAGCAGCCTGGGCAGTTATAGTTCCACAGATACGCAGTATTTT
CDR3aa: CASSLGSYSSTDTQYF

abundance: NA
j_gene: TRBJ1-2
d_gene: TRBD1
v_gene: TRBV5-4
CDR3nt: TGTGCCAGCAGCTTGGGTCAGGGACAGGGTTCCCCGGGCTACACCTTC
CDR3aa: CASSLGQGQGSPGYTF

abundance: NA
j_gene: TRBJ1-4
d_gene: NA
v_gene: TRBV19
CDR3nt: TGTGCCAGTAGTTTCGGGGGGCAGAGAGAAAAACTGTTTTTT
CDR3aa: CASSFGGQREKLFF

abundance: NA
j_gene: TRBJ2-5
d_gene: TRBD1
v_gene: TRBV7-9
CDR3nt: TGTGCCAGCAGCCTGGGGACAGACCAAGAGACCCAGTACTTC
CDR3aa: CASSLGTDQETQYF

abundance: NA
j_gene: TRBJ1-2
d_gene: NA
v_gene: TRBV29-1
CDR3nt: TGCAGCGCTGTGGCCCCTCAACGGGGCTATGGCTACACCTTC
CDR3aa: CSAVAPQRGYGYTF